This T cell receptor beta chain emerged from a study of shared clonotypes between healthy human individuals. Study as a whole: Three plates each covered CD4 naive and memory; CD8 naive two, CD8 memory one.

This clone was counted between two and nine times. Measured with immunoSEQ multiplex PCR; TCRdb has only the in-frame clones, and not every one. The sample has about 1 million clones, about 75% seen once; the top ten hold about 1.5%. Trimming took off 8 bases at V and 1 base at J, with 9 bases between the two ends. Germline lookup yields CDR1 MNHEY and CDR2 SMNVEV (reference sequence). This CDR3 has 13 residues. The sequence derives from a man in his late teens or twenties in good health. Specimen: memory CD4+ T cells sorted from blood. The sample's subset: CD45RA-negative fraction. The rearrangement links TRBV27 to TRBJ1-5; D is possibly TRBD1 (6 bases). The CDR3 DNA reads TGTGCCAGCGGGGGCGGGAGCAATCAGCCCCAGCATTTT. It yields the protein CASGGGSNQPQHF.